The present T cell receptor (beta chain) was sequenced within a study of blood T cell repertoires in COVID-19. Study details: Both acute and convalescent COVID-19 samples were obtained from the United States, Italy and Spain.

CDR3 length: 15 amino acids. Looked up from germline, CDR1 is MDHEN and CDR2 is SYDVKM. The V and J ends lost 2 bases and 7 bases, in that order; junction bases with no gene match: 6. Exposed enrollees encountered a COVID-19 case at some point within 2 weeks before study entry. This table comes from immunoSEQ multiplex PCR, and its TCRdb copy is limited to in-frame clones, with some not included. The sample holds 250,000 or so clones, about 88% seen once. This chain connects TRBV28 to TRBJ2-1; TRBD2 matches at 9 bases. The source is a woman aged 45 to 65 who had been exposed to COVID-19. Material: PBMCs or T cells enriched from blood (not recorded which). CDR3 region: CASSLAGGPLNEQFF. The CDR3 coding sequence is TGTGCCAGCAGTTTAGCGGGGGGGCCCCTGAATGAGCAGTTCTTC.